The sequence of this T cell receptor (beta chain) was determined in a study of identical twins. Germline values: CDR1 SQVTM, CDR2 ANQGSEA. Losses at the gene ends were 7 bases for V and 2 bases for J; bases not matched to a gene: 3. This CDR3 is 13 amino acids long. On this clonotype: Its antigen is not identified.

Unique molecular identifiers were present on the cDNA, and a universal primer site came from template switching. MiXCR, applied by TCRdb to the 5' RACE reads, yields one record per CDR3 protein. The top ten clones hold under 2% of a sample with about 890,000 distinct CDR3 sequences, about 12% of them seen once. The study's findings and limits: Weaker excess sharing between twins was seen in beta out-of-frame sequences. Models underestimated TCR alpha sharing (out-of-frame) in monozygotic twins.

These same data were also listed under a study on yellow fever vaccine responses in identical twins. That work contributes: Twins reportedly showed a vaccine T cell response that seemed partly convergent and partly personalized.

This TCR came from a woman aged 18-29 years in good health. The V gene is TRBV29-1, the J gene TRBJ2-3; TRBD2 matches 10 bases. The material sequenced was PBMCs. CDR3 DNA: TGCAGCGGCGGACTAGCGGTCACAGATACGCAGTATTTT. Amino acids: CSGGLAVTDTQYF.